This TCR beta chain was sequenced during a study of T cells in Graves' hyperthyroidism and ophthalmopathy. CDR3 length: 14 residues. Trimming removed 2 bases from V and 4 bases from J, with 11 bases in between. Germline-derived CDR1 and CDR2 are MNHNS and SASEGT. Researchers took RNA transcripts and amplified the TCR beta CDR3 regions from them. In the first-round RT-PCR of the TCR CDR3, the HTBI primer set was used. TCRdb analysed the multiplex PCR reads with MiXCR anew, one entry per CDR3 protein. The repertoire has 350,000 to 400,000 distinct CDR3 sequences, 19% of them found once; the top ten carry 3% to 4%. The table lists this clonotype with a count of one.

The rearrangement uses TRBV6-1 and TRBJ1-1; D ambiguous. The source is a woman between 18 and 30 years old with Graves' hyperthyroidism. Material for sequencing was blood. CDR3 bases: TGTGCCAGCAGTGAATGGAATGGACTCACTGAAGCTTTCTTT. Translated: CASSEWNGLTEAFF.